The present entry profiles one T cell receptor (beta chain) with its context. Its antigen specificity is not known. The input lacks base qualities; no much larger clone sits a single base away. Systemically healthy Caucasian individuals from Russia, 35 to 50 in total and aged about 6 to 100 years, were included as donors. Each donor gave ten milliliters of peripheral blood, drawn into EDTA-treated Vacutainer tubes. Ficoll-Paque density-gradient centrifugation was used to isolate PBMCs, with at least 7 million per sample. Trizol reagent was used to extract total RNA from PBMCs, with at least 6 micrograms per sample. For every donor, flow cytometry on a PBMC aliquot measured the percentage of naive CD45RAhigh/CD27high T cells. The sample comes from a study of blood T cells in healthy people across ages (dated by TCRdb to between 2014 and 2017). As for the study more broadly: In model experiments, template switching captured roughly one uniquely barcoded TCR beta cDNA molecule for every two T cells. The study analyzed two additional independent replicas of 1 million unique cDNA reads from the same blood draw for two donors, one aged 18 to 30 and one aged 80 or older. To avoid experimental bias, donors of different ages were spread randomly across the sequencing lanes. Age-related changes in TCR beta repertoire diversity were measured in the study by deep sequencing normalized with unique cDNA molecular identifiers. The donors were split into four age groups: young (average about 16 years), middle-aged (about 40), aged (approximately 60) and long-lived (under 90).

Libraries were made using 5' RACE. Sequencing relied on an Illumina HiSeq 2500. The second PCR ran for roughly 6 to 11 cycles and used a J-beta primer mix along with a sample-barcoded 5' primer. Each TCR beta cDNA molecule received a unique molecular identifier from a template-switch 5' adaptor carrying 12 random nucleotides. At least 3 million CDR3-containing paired-end reads were obtained from each sample. First-strand cDNA synthesis was performed from all RNA using the Mint cDNA synthesis kit, with priming by a TRBC-specific oligonucleotide. After uracil-DNA glycosylase treatment, a first 18-cycle PCR used universal primers M1SS and BC2_uni_R on all cDNA. In the paper's pipeline: Each sample was normalized by randomly selecting 1 million high-quality reads, each carrying a distinct molecular identifier. Instead of being binned into consensus sequences, reads with shared molecular identifiers were discarded. MiTCR, with a Q25 quality threshold and the strictest error-elimination algorithm, was used for CDR3 identification, clonotype clustering and error correction. A nonparametric unseen species model with Euler transformation was used to estimate lower-bound total TCR beta diversity. Starting from the raw public reads, TCRdb applied fastp trimming at Q25, assembled clones with MiXCR and retained in-frame beta chains. Every CDR3 protein is listed once, alongside the most common genes and DNA of its rows. These V and J calls derive from TCRdb rather than the authors' analysis. The sample records about 730,000 distinct CDR3 sequences, around 40% of which are singletons. Approximately 22% of the sample lies in the top ten.

V is trimmed back by 1 base and J by 7 bases, and the junction contains 9 bases that no gene match accounts for. Based on the germline V gene (reference sequence), the CDR1 and CDR2 sequences are DFQATT and SNEGSKA. The CDR3 spans 15 residues, from the cysteine through the phenylalanine. Of all the DNA, just the CDR3 is kept, 45 bases in frame from base 1. On the study overall, not on this receptor specifically: Estimates of total diversity based on one million sequenced T cells were regarded as lower bounds and as underestimates. Because profiling used bulk unsorted PBMCs, naive and antigen-experienced compartments could not be compared conclusively. A strong correlation was found between observed TCR beta diversity and the percentage of naive T cells measured by flow cytometry. Compared with the aged group, the long-lived group had more naive CD4+ T cells, fewer expanded clones and increased TCR diversity, suggesting age selection. Observed TCR beta diversity per million T cells fell roughly linearly with age, and a significant reduction was already apparent by age approximately 40. Donor CMV infection status was unknown, potentially confounding age-related changes in expanded clonotypes.

The receptor was isolated from a woman aged 55-69 years in good health. The specimen was blood. This sequence uses TRBV20-1 and TRBJ2-7, with TRBD2 matching 11 junction bases. The sequenced DNA is TGCAGTGCTAGAGGGGGGGGACTAGCGGATCTGGAGCAGTACTTC. Translation gives CSARGGGLADLEQYF.